Detailed here is one TCR beta chain. Its antigen is currently not known. The observed sequence ends 3 residues before the CDR3 terminus, with the missing tail filled in from the germline J gene. The data were taken from a study of T cells in women clearing cervical HPV infection (dated by TCRdb to 2016 to 2019). Looking at the study overall: The cases were 25 women with histologically confirmed HPV16-related CIN3 or worse, and 2 of those women had invasive cancers. The controls were about 26 women whose single incident HPV16 infection cleared within 12 months with no development of precancer or cancer. Blood from cases was collected at the visit where the lesion was first found, while blood from controls was collected once the infection could no longer be detected. For cases, the median interval between lesion detection and blood sampling was roughly 150 days, with an interquartile range of about 80 to 210 days. Because only a few women had HLA typing data, the possibility that HLA type acted as a confounder could not be ruled out. An exploratory proof-of-principle case-control study, nested within the Guanacaste HPV Natural History Study in Costa Rica, was conducted to compare TCR repertoires across cervical HPV16 outcomes. Cases were matched to controls by age within five years and by the year the sample was collected. A median age of about 30 years was observed in cases versus approximately 40 in controls, and no significant differences in baseline characteristics were found. The parent cohort enrolled 8,500 to 11,000 women aged 18 or older in Guanacaste, Costa Rica, during about 1993 to 1995 and followed them for 6 to 7 years. Five blinded duplicates per group were added as quality controls, giving around 60 samples: some 50 participants and roughly ten replicates.

Every participant had a single incident cervical HPV16 infection, and prevalent HPV16 infections were excluded. Cervical HPV DNA was detected by MY09/MY11 PCR and genotyped by dot-blot hybridization. Approximately 15 mL of heparinized blood was centrifuged, after which the buffy coat was aliquoted, frozen at -30 degrees C, and then stored at -80 degrees C. QIAGEN kits were used to extract genomic DNA from buffy coat specimens. The investigation overall reported the following: The cross-sectional design could not show whether associations preceded infection or resulted from it; effector/memory subsets and HPV-specific T cells were not isolated. Lower TRBV6-7 relative abundance was observed in cases than in controls (approximately 0.1% versus 0.16%; Bonferroni P = 0.0008). Because the number of T cells in each sample was unknown, differences in richness could reflect differing T-cell content rather than repertoire biology. Random forest classifiers combining richness and V gene abundances distinguished cases from controls with an estimated AUC of approximately 0.83. Across sequencing depths, CIN3+ cases showed significantly higher TCR repertoire richness than controls, but evenness did not differ between the groups.

The germline V gene (reference sequence) provides CDR1 LNHDA and CDR2 SQIVND. The CDR3 holds 15 amino acids from the cysteine to the phenylalanine. The CDR3 was read in part: 36 bases, with the frame set at base 1. Trimming removed 6 bases from V and 1 base from J, leaving 12 bases between the germline ends. TCR beta CDR3 regions were amplified by multiplex PCR using the immunoSEQ assay from an average of roughly 1,100 ng genomic DNA per sample. To correct primer bias, the assay used a complete synthetic TCR repertoire to set an amplification baseline. The amplicons were sequenced using the Illumina platform. The source study handled its data this way. Error correction of the sequences involved clustering with frequency ratios plus a modified nearest-neighbor algorithm, after which the sequences were analyzed in the immunoSEQ Analyzer using IMGT gene definitions. At each rarefaction depth, TCR richness and evenness were averaged over 20 rarefaction repeats, and samples with fewer sequences than the depth were excluded. Wilcoxon rank sum tests with FDR correction were used to compare V, D and J gene relative abundances between the groups. For the blinded duplicates, the intraclass correlation was roughly 96% for TCR richness and averaged about 76% across about 64 gene segments. TCRdb took over this immuneACCESS table, retaining in-frame rearrangements with V and J assigned. Such tables are incomplete; in checked studies, under half of the missing clones stem from an unresolved V gene, and the remainder is unexplained. The V and J calls and clone size are taken from that table; D and trimming were inferred from the DNA. The table for this sample lists approximately 35,000 clones. The top ten constitute 1.7% of the sample.

The receptor was derived from a woman between 18 and 70 years old with a cervical HPV16 infection that either progressed to CIN3+ or cleared (not recorded which). The sample comprised blood buffy coat. This receptor chain uses TRBV19 and TRBJ2-2; the D segment could be TRBD1, given 5 matching bases. CDR3 DNA, as far as it was read: TGTGCCAGTAGGGGCAGGGTAGGGAACACCGGGGAG. It is translated as CASRGRVGNTGE. Given in full, the CDR3 is CASRGRVGNTGELFF.